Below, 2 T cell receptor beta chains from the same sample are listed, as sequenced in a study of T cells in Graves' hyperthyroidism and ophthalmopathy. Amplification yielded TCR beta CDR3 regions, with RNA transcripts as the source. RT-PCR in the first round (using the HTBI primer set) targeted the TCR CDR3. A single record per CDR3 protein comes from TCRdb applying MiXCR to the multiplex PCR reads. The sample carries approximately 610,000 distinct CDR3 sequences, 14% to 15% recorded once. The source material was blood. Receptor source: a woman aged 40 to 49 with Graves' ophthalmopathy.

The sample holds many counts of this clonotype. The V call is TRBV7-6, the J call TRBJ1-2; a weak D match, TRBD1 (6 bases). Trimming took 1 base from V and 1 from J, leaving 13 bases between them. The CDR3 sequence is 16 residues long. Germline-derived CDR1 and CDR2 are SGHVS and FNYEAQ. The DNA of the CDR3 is TGTGCCAGCAGCTTAGTTCCAGGGGACATTAACTATGGCTACACCTTC. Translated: CASSLVPGDINYGYTF. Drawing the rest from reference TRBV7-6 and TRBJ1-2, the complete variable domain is GAGVSQSPRYKVTKRGQDVALRCDPISGHVSLYWYRQALGQGPEFLTYFNYEAQQDKSGLPNDRFSAERPEGSISTLTIQRTEQRDSAMYRCASSLVPGDINYGYTFGSGTRLTVV.

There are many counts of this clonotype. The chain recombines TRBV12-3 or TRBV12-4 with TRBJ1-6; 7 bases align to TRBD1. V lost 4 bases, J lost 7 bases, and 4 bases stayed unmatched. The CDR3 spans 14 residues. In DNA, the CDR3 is TGTGCCAGCAGTTCGGGACAGCCGAATTCACCCCTCCACTTT. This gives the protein CASSSGQPNSPLHF.